The clone carrying this T cell receptor beta chain appeared many times. Its antigen is unknown. The sample is drawn from a study of T-cell reconstitution after alpha-beta-depleted transplantation in children. V shed 8 bases, J shed 4 bases, and the junction held 16 bases outside the gene matches. The CDR3 sequence is 16 residues long. Germline loops: CDR1 PRHDT, CDR2 FYEKMQ (reference sequence). Unique molecular identifiers were incorporated into the prepared TCRbeta library. MiXCR, applied by TCRdb to the PCR reads, yields one record per CDR3 protein. The data hold 250,000 to 300,000 distinct CDR3 sequences, with almost 8% observed a single time. Study-wide points: At day 60, the high TCRbeta diversity found in some patients originated from recipient T cells and thymic progenitors that had survived. Approximately two months post-transplant, alpha-beta T cells reportedly originated from several hundred expanded graft clones. Newly made T cells mostly supplied T-cell counts and diversity one year after transplant.

This material consisted of peripheral blood, taken 360 days after TCRalphabeta/CD19-depleted stem cell transplant. The chain combines TRBV13 with TRBJ1-1, with 7 bases lining up with TRBD1. The sequence derives from a female patient aged 2-10 years who had a stem cell transplant for Fanconi anemia, so the T cells may come from the graft donor. CDR3 in amino acids: CASSPSLTTGLTEAFF. In DNA form, the CDR3 reads TGTGCCAGCTCCCCCTCGTTAACGACAGGGCTCACTGAAGCTTTCTTT.